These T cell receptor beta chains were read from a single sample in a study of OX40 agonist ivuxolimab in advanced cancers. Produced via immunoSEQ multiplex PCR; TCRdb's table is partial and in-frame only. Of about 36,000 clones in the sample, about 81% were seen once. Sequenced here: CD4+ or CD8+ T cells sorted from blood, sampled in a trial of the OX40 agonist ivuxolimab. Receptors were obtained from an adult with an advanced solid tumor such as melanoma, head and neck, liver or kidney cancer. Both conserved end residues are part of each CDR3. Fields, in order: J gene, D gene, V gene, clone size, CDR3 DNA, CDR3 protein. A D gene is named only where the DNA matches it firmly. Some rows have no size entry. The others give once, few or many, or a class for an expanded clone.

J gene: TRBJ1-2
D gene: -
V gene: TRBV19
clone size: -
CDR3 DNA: TGTGCCAGTAGCCCAAAGGGGGGTCTCATATGGAGTAAGAACTATGGCTACACCTTC
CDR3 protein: CASSPKGGLIWSKNYGYTF

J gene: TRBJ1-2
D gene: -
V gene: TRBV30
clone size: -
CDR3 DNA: TGTGCCTGGAGCCGGGTACAGCATGGCTACACCTTC
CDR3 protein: CAWSRVQHGYTF

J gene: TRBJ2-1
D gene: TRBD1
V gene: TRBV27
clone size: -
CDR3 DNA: TGTGCCAGCAGTCATTACTCGACAGGGGGCGATGAGCAGTTCTTC
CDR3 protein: CASSHYSTGGDEQFF

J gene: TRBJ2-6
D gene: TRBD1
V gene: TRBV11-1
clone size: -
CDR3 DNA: TGTGCCAGCAGCGCGACAGGGGTCAAATCTGGGGCCAACGTCCTGACTTTC
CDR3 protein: CASSATGVKSGANVLTF

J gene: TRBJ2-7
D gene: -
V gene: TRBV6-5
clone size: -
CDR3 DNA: TGTGCCAGCAGAGTTCATTGGGGCGGCTACGAGCAGTACTTC
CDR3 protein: CASRVHWGGYEQYF

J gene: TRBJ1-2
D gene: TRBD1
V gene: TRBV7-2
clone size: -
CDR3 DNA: TGTGCCAGCAGCCTCACGACAGGGGCGGGCGGCTACACCTTC
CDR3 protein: CASSLTTGAGGYTF

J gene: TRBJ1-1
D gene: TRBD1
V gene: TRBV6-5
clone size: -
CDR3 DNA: TGTGCCAGCAGCCAGGGTGGGACAGGCGGGACTGAAGCTTTCTTT
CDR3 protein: CASSQGGTGGTEAFF

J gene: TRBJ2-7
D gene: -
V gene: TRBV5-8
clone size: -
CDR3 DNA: TGTGCCAGCAGCTTGGTCAGGGTCGGTGACGAGCAGTACTTC
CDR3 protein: CASSLVRVGDEQYF

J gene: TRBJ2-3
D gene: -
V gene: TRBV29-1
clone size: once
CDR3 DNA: TGCAGCGTTGCGCCTAGTGGTGCAGATACGCAGTATTTT
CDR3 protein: CSVAPSGADTQYF

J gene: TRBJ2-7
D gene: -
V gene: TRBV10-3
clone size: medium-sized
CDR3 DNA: TGTGCCACCGAAAAGCGGGCCGGGTCCTACGAGCAGTACTTC
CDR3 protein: CATEKRAGSYEQYF

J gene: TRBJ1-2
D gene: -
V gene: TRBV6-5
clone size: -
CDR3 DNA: TGTGCCAGCAGTTACTCTGGGTCCGGTAACTATGGCTACACCTTC
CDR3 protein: CASSYSGSGNYGYTF

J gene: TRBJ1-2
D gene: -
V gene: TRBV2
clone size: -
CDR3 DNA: TGTGCCAGCAGAGGGGGACATGTTAATTATGGCTACACCTTC
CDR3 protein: CASRGGHVNYGYTF

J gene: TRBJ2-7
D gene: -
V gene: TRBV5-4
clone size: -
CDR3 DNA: TGTGCCAGCAGCCGGGGTGCTCCCGAGCAGTACTTC
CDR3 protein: CASSRGAPEQYF

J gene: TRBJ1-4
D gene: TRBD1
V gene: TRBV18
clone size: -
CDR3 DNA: TGTGCCAGCTCACTCGGGACAGGAGCGAGGCGCGAAAAACTGTTTTTT
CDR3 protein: CASSLGTGARREKLFF

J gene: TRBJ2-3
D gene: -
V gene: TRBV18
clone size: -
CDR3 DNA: TGTGCCAGCTCACCTAGCACAGATACGCAGTATTTT
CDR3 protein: CASSPSTDTQYF

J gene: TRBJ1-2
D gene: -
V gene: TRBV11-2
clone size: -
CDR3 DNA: TGTGCCAGCAGCTTGGCCGGGACGGGGGCGTCCTATGGCTACACCTTC
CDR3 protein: CASSLAGTGASYGYTF

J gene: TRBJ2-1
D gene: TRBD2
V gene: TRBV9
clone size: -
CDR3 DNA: TGTGCCAGCAGCGTGAAGACTAGCGGGGCCAATGAGCAGTTCTTC
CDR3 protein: CASSVKTSGANEQFF

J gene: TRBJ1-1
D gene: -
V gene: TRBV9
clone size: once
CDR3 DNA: TGTGCCAGCAGCTCCAGGGGTCTCGCTGAAGCTTTCTTT
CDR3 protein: CASSSRGLAEAFF

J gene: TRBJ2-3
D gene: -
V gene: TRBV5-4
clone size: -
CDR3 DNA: TGTGCCAGCAGCCTACCCCCTTACACAGATACGCAGTATTTT
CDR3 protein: CASSLPPYTDTQYF

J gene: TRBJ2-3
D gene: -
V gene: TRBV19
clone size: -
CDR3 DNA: TGTGCCAGTAGTGGGGGCTGGGCAGATACGCAGTATTTT
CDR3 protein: CASSGGWADTQYF

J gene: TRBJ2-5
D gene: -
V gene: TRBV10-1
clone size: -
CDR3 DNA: TGCGCCAGCAGTGGCGGTCCCCGAGAGACCCAGTACTTC
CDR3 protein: CASSGGPRETQYF

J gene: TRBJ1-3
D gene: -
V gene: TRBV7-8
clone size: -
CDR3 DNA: TGTGCCAGCAGCCCCGAACGGATCTCTGGAAACACCATATATTTT
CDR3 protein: CASSPERISGNTIYF

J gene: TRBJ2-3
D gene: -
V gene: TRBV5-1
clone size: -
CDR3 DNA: TGCGCCAGCAGTCGAGAGGGCCCTAGCACAGATACGCAGTATTTT
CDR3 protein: CASSREGPSTDTQYF

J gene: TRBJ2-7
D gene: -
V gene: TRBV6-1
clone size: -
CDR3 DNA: TGTGCCAGCAGGACCGGGACCGTCGGCTCCTACGAGCAGTACTTC
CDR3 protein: CASRTGTVGSYEQYF

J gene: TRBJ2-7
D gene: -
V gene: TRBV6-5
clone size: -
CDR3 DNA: TGTGCCAGCAGTCCTCGAAGAGGCTACGAGCAGTACTTC
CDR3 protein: CASSPRRGYEQYF

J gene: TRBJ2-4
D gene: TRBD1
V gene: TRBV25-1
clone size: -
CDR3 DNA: TGTGCCAGCAGTGGAAGACAGGGACCGACGGCCAAAAACATTCAGTACTTC
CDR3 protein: CASSGRQGPTAKNIQYF

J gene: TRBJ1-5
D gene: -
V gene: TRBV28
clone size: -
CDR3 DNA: TGTGCCAGCTATACAGGCAATAGCAATCAGCCCCAGCATTTT
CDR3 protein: CASYTGNSNQPQHF